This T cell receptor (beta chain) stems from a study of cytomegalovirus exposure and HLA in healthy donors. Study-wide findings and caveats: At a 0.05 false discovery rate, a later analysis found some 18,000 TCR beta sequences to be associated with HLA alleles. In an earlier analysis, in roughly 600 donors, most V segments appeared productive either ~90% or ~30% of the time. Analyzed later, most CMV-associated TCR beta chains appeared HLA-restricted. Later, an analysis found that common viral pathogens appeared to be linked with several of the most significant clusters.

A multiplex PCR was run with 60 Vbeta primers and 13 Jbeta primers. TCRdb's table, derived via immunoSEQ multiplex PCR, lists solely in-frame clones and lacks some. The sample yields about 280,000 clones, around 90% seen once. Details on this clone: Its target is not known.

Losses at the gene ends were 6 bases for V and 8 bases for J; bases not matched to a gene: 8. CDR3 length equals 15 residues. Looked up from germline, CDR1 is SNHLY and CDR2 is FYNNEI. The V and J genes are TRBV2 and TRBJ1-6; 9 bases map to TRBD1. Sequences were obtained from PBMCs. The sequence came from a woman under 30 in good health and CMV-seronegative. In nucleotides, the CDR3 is TGTGCCAGCAGGATAGGACAGGGGAAGGATTCACCCCTCCACTTT. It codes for CASRIGQGKDSPLHF.